This TCR beta chain was profiled in a study of cytomegalovirus exposure and HLA in healthy donors. The V end lost 4 bases, the J end lost 1 base, and 11 bases lay between the germline ends. This CDR3 region has 15 residues. The germline V gene has CDR1 MRHNA and CDR2 SNTAGT. The PCR employed 60 Vbeta primers together with 13 Jbeta primers. Clones were read by immunoSEQ multiplex PCR, and TCRdb kept only the in-frame ones, dropping some. Its table lists approximately 150,000 clones. On this clone: Antigen unknown.

Study outcomes and limitations: Diagnosis of cytomegalovirus status made by the classifier reportedly showed high specificity and sensitivity. A later analysis found common viral pathogens apparently linked to several of the most significant clusters.

The sequence derives from a woman aged 18-35 years in good health and CMV-seronegative. Sequencing input: PBMCs. This rearrangement joins TRBV6-4 to TRBJ2-1; perhaps TRBD2 as D (5 bases). The CDR3 nucleotides are TGTGCCAGCAGTGTCATAGCGAGTTCCTACAATGAGCAGTTCTTC. It translates to CASSVIASSYNEQFF.